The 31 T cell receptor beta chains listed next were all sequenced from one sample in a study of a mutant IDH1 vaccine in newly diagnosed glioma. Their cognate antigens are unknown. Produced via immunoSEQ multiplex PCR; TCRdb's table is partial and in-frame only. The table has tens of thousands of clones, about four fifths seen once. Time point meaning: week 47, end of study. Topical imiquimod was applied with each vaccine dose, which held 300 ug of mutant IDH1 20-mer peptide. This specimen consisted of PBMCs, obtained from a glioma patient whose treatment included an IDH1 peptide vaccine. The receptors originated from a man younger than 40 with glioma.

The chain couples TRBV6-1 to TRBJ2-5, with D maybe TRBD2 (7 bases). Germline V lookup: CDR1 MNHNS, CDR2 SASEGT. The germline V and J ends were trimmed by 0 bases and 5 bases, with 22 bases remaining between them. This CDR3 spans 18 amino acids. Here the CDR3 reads CASSEALGLGGTGETQYF. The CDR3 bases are TGTGCCAGCAGTGAAGCGCTAGGACTAGGGGGGACGGGGGAGACCCAGTACTTC.

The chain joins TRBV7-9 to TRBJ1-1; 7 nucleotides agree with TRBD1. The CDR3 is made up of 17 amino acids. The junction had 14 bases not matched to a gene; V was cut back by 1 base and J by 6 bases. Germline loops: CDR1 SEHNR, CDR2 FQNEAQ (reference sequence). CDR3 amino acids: CASSLGLMDRFRAEAFF. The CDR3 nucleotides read TGTGCCAGCAGCTTAGGCCTTATGGACAGGTTCAGGGCTGAAGCTTTCTTT.

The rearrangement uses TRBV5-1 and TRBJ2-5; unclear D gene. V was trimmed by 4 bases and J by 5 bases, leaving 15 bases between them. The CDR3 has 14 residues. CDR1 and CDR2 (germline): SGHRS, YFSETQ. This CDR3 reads CASSLPGPAETQYF. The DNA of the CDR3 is TGCGCCAGCAGCCTGCCTGGGCCTGCGGAGACCCAGTACTTC.

The CDR3 protein is CASSLGTYGAQSGYTF. CDR3 bases: TGCGCCAGCAGCCTAGGGACGTACGGGGCGCAGAGTGGCTACACCTTC. V usage is TRBV5-1 and J usage is TRBJ1-2, with D maybe TRBD1 (5 bases). With 4 bases removed from V and 7 bases from J, the gap between germline ends came to 23 bases. The V gene's germline CDR1 is SGHRS and CDR2 YFSETQ. The CDR3 has 16 amino acids.

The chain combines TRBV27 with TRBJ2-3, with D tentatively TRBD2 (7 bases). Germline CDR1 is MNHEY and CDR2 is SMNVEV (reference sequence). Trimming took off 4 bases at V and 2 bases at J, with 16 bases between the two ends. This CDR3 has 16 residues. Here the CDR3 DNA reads TGTGCCAGCAGTTGGGGGGGCCTAAAATCCACAGATACGCAGTATTTT. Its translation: CASSWGGLKSTDTQYF.

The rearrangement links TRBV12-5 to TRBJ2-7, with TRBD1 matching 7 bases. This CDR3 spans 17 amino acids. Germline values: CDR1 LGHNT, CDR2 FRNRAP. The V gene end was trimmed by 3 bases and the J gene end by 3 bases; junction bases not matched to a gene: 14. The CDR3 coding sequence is TGTGCTAGTGGTTTCATCACAGGGGAAGTTAGGGTCTACGAGCAGTACTTC. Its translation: CASGFITGEVRVYEQYF.

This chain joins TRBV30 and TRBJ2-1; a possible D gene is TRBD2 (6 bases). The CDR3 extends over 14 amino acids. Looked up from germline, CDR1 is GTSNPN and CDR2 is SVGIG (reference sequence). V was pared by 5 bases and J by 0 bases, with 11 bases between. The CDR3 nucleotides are TGTGCCTGGCGCCGGGACTTCTCCTACAATGAGCAGTTCTTC. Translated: CAWRRDFSYNEQFF.

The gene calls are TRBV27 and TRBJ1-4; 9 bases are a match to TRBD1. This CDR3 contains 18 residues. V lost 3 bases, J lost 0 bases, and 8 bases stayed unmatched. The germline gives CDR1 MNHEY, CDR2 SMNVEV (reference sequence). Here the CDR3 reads CASSLTGTGSSTNEKLFF. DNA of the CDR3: TGTGCCAGCAGTTTGACCGGGACAGGGAGTTCAACTAATGAAAAACTGTTTTTT.

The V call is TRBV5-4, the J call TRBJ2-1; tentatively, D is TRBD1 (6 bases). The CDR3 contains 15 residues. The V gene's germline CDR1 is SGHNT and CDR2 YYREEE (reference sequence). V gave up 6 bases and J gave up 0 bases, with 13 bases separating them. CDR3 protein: CASNPGESSYNEQFF. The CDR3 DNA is TGTGCCAGCAACCCAGGGGAGAGCTCCTACAATGAGCAGTTCTTC.

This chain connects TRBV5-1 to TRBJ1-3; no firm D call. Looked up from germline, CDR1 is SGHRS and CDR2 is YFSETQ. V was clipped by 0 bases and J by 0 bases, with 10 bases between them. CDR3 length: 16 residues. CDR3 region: CASSLESRSSGNTIYF. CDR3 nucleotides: TGCGCCAGCAGCTTGGAAAGCCGGAGCTCTGGAAACACCATATATTTT.

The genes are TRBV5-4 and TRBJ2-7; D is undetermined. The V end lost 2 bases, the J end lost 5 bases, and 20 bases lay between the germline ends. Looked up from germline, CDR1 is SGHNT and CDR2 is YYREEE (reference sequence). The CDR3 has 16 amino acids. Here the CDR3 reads CASSFISNNRYHEQYF. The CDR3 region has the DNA TGTGCCAGCAGCTTCATTTCCAATAACCGATACCACGAGCAGTACTTC.

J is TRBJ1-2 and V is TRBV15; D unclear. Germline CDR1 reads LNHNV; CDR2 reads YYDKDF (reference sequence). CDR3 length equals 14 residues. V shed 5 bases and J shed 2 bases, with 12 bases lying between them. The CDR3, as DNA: TGTGCCACCAGCGGAAAGGCTCAGAACTATGGCTACACCTTC. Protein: CATSGKAQNYGYTF.

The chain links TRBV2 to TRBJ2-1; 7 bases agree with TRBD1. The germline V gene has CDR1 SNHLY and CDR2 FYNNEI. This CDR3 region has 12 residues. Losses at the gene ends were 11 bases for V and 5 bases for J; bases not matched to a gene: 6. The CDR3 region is CACLDRDNEQFF. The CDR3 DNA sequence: TGTGCCTGCTTAGACAGGGACAATGAGCAGTTCTTC.

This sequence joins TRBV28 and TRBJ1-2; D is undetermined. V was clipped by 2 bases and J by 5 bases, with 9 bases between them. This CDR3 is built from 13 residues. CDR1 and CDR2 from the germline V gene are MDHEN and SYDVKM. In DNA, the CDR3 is TGTGCCAGCAGTTTACCAGCTGGATATGGCTACACCTTC. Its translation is CASSLPAGYGYTF.

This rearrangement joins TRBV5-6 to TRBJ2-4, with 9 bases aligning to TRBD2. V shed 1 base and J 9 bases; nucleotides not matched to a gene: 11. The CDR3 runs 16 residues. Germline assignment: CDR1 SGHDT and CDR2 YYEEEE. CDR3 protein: CASSLSLAGSMRIQYF. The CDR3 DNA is TGTGCCAGCAGCTTGTCCCTAGCGGGATCGATGCGCATTCAGTACTTC. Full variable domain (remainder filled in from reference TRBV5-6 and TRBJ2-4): DAGVTQSPTHLIKTRGQQVTLRCSPKSGHDTVSWYQQALGQGPQFIFQYYEEEERQRGNFPDRFSGHQFPNYSSELNVNALLLGDSALYLCASSLSLAGSMRIQYFGAGTRLSVL.

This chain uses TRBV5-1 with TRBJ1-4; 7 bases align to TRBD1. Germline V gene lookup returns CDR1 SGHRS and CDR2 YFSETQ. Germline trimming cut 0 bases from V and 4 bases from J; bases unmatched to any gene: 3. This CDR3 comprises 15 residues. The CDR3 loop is CASSLEGADNEKLFF. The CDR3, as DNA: TGCGCCAGCAGCTTGGAGGGGGCTGATAATGAAAAACTGTTTTTT.

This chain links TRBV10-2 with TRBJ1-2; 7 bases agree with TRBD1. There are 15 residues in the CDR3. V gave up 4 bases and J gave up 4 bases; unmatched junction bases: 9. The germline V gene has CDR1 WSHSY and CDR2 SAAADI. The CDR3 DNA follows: TGCGCCAGCAGTGGGATAGACAGGGCGACCTATGGCTACACCTTC. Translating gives CASSGIDRATYGYTF.

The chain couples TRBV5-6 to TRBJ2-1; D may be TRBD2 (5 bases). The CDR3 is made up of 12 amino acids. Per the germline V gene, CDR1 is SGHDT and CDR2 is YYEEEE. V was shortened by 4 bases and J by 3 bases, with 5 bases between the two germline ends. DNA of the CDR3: TGTGCCAGCAGCCGGGACTACAATGAGCAGTTCTTC. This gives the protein CASSRDYNEQFF.

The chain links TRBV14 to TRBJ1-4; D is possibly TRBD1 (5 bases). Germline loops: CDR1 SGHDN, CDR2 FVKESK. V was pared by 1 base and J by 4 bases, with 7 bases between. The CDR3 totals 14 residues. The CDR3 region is CASSQGQINEKLFF. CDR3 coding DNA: TGTGCCAGCAGCCAAGGACAGATTAATGAAAAACTGTTTTTT.

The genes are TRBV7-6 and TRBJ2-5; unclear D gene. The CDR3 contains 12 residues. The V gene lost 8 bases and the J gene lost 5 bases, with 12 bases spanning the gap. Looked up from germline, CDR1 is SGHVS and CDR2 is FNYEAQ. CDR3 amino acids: CASESPGETQYF. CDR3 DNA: TGTGCCAGCGAATCCCCTGGGGAGACCCAGTACTTC. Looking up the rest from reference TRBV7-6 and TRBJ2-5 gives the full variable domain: GAGVSQSPRYKVTKRGQDVALRCDPISGHVSLYWYRQALGQGPEFLTYFNYEAQQDKSGLPNDRFSAERPEGSISTLTIQRTEQRDSAMYRCASESPGETQYFGPGTRLLVL.

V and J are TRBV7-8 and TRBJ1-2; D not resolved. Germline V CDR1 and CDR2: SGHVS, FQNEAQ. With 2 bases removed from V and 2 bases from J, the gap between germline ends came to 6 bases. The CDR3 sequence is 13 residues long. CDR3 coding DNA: TGTGCCAGCAGCTTAACGGTCAACTATGGCTACACCTTC. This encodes CASSLTVNYGYTF.

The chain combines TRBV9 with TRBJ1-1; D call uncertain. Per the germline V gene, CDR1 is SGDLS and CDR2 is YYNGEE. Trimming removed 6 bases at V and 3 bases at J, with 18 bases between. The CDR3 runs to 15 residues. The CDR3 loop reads CASTPEPRWDTEAFF. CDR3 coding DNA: TGTGCCAGCACCCCGGAACCCCGTTGGGACACTGAAGCTTTCTTT. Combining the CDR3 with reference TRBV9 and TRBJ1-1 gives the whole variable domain DSGVTQTPKHLITATGQRVTLRCSPRSGDLSVYWYQQSLDQGLQFLIQYYNGEERAKGNILERFSAQQFPDLHSELNLSSLELGDSALYFCASTPEPRWDTEAFFGQGTRLTVV.

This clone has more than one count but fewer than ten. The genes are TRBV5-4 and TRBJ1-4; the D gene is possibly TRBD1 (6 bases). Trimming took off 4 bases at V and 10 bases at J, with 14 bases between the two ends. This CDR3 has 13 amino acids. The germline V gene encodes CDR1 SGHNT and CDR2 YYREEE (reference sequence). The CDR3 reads CASSRTGQSKLFF. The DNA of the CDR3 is TGTGCCAGCAGCCGCACAGGACAGTCAAAACTGTTTTTT.

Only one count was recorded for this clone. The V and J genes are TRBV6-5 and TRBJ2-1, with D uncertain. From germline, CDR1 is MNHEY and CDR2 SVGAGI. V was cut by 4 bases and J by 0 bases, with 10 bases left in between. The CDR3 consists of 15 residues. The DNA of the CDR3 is TGTGCCAGCAGTTTGCGCCAGAGCTCCTACAATGAGCAGTTCTTC. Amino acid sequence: CASSLRQSSYNEQFF.

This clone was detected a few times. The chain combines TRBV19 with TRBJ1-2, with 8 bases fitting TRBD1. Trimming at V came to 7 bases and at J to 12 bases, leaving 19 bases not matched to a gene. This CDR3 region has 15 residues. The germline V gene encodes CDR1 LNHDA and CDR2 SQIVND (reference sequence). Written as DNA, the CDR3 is TGTGCCAGTACCCCCGGGGGGGCCGGACAGGGATCAAACACCTTC. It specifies CASTPGGAGQGSNTF. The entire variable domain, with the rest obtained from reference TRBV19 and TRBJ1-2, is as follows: DGGITQSPKYLFRKEGQNVTLSCEQNLNHDAMYWYRQDPGQGLRLIYYSQIVNDFQKGDIAEGYSVSREKKESFPLTVTSAQKNPTAFYLCASTPGGAGQGSNTFGSGTRLTVV.

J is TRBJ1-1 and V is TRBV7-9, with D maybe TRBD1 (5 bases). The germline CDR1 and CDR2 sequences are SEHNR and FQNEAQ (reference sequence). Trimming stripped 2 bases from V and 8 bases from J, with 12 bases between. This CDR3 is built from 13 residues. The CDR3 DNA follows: TGTGCCAGCAGCTTACGTGGCCAGGGCGAAGCTTTCTTT. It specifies CASSLRGQGEAFF.

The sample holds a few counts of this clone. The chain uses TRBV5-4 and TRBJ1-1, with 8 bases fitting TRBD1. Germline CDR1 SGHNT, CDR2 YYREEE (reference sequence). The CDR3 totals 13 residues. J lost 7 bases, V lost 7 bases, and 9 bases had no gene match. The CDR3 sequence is CASGQGALSEAFF. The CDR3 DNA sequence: TGTGCCAGCGGCCAGGGGGCCCTTAGTGAAGCTTTCTTT. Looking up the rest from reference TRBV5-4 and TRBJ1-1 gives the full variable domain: ETGVTQSPTHLIKTRGQQVTLRCSSQSGHNTVSWYQQALGQGPQFIFQYYREEENGRGNFPPRFSGLQFPNYSSELNVNALELDDSALYLCASGQGALSEAFFGQGTRLTVV.

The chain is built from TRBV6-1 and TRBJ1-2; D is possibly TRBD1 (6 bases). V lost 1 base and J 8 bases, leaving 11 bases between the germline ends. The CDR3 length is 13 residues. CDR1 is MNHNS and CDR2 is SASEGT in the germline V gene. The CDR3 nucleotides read TGTGCCAGCAGTGAAGAGGGGGTGGGAGGCTACACCTTC. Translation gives CASSEEGVGGYTF.

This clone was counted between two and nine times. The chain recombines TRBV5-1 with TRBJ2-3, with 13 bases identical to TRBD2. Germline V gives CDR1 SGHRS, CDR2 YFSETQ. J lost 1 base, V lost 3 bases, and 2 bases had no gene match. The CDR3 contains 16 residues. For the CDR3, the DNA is TGCGCCAGCAGCTGGGGGACTAGCGGGGGCACAGATACGCAGTATTTT. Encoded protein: CASSWGTSGGTDTQYF.

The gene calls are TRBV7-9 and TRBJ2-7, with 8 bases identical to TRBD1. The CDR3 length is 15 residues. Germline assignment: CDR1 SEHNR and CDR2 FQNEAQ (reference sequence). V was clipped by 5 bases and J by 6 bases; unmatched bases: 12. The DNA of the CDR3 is TGTGCCAGCAGCCCATGGACAGGGTCTCGCCTCGAGCAGTACTTC. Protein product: CASSPWTGSRLEQYF.

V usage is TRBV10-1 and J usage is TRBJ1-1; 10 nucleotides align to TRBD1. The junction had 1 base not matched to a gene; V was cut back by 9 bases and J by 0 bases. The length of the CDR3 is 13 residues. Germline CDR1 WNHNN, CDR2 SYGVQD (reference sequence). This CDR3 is CASGQGVNTEAFF. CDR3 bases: TGCGCCAGTGGACAGGGGGTGAACACTGAAGCTTTCTTT.